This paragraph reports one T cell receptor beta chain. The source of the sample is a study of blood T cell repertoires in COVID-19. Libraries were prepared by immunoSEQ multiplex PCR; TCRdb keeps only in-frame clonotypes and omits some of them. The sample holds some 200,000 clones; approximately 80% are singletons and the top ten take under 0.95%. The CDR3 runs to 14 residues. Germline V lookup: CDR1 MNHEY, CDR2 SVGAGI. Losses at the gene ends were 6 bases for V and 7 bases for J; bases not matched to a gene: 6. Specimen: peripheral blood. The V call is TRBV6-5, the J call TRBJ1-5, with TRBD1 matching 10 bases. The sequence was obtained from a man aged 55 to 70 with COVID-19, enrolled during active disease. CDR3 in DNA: TGTGCCAGCAGGGACAGGGGGGGGAGGCAGCCCCAGCATTTT. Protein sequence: CASRDRGGRQPQHF.